This T cell receptor (beta chain) was identified during a study of shared clonotypes between healthy human individuals. Whole-study results and caveats: It was observed that roughly 5% of naive CD4 clonotypes were shared across a handful of donors.

Sequenced by immunoSEQ multiplex PCR; TCRdb stores in-frame clones only, minus some. The sample yields 2 million to 2.5 million clones, approximately 94% seen once. Details on this clone: Its specificity is unknown.

CDR1 is MDHEN and CDR2 is SYDVKM in the germline V gene. This CDR3 is 14 amino acids long. After removal of 6 bases from V and 5 bases from J, the junction contained 5 bases not matched to a gene. Naive CD8 cells, CD45RO-negative and positively selected for CCR7, excluded terminally differentiated effector memory CD45RA+ cells. V is TRBV28 and J is TRBJ1-2; 11 bases fit TRBD1. Sequencing used naive CD8+ T cells from PBMCs. The source of this sequence is a man younger than 35 in good health. Some clones in this sample may be carry-over from other donors' samples. As DNA, the CDR3 is TGTGCCAGCAGAGGACAGGGGGCTTTTTATGGCTACACCTTC. As protein: CASRGQGAFYGYTF.